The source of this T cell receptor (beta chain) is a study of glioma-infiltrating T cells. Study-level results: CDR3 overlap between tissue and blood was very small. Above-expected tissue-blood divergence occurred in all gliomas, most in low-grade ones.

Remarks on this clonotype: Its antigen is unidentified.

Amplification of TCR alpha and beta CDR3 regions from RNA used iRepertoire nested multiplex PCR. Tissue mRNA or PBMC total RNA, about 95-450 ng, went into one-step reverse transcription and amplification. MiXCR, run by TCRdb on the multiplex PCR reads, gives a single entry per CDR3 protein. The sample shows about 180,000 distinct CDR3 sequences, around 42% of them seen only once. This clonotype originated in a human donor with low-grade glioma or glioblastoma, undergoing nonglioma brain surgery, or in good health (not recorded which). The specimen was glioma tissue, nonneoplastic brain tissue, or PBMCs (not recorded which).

The CDR3 reads CSVDGARTGGFTDTQYF. In DNA, the CDR3 is TGCAGCGTTGACGGAGCCAGGACAGGGGGGTTCACAGATACGCAGTATTTT. V gene TRBV29-1 combines with J gene TRBJ2-3; 10 nucleotides agree with TRBD1. CDR1 is SQVTM, CDR2 ANQGSEA, per germline. V shed 3 bases, J shed 2 bases, and the junction held 11 bases outside the gene matches. This CDR3 is built from 17 residues.